This T cell receptor (beta chain) was observed in a study of blood T cell repertoires in COVID-19. About the research overall: Sites across the United States, Italy and Spain contributed samples from acute and convalescent COVID-19. T cells, B-cell-depleted T cells, or PBMCs supplied cDNA or gDNA.

In the source study's methods: Estimation of nucleated cell counts was performed using reference gene primer amplification. Method: immunoSEQ multiplex PCR; TCRdb's copy keeps in-frame clones and lacks some. Clone size and the V and J calls come from that table; the DNA yielded D and trimming. The data contain around 260,000 clones, about 85% of them singletons. Seattle patients were enrolled during active infection and followed longitudinally. The sample consisted of peripheral blood. This sequence was found in a human donor with COVID-19, enrolled during active disease. The donor label of this sample is uncertain.

The CDR3 spells CASSSPPSGSVGELFF. Here the CDR3 DNA reads TGTGCCAGCAGTTCCCCTCCTAGCGGGAGCGTCGGGGAGCTGTTTTTT. The chain employs TRBV28 and TRBJ2-2; 10 nucleotides agree with TRBD2. Germline trimming cut 4 bases from V and 7 bases from J; bases unmatched to any gene: 9. CDR1 and CDR2 (germline): MDHEN, SYDVKM. CDR3 length: 16 residues.